This is a list of T cell receptor beta chains from one sample in a study of cytomegalovirus exposure and HLA in healthy donors. Profiled with immunoSEQ multiplex PCR; TCRdb holds only in-frame clones, not every one. In the table there are approximately 190,000 clones, about 85% of which are singletons. The sequencing input was PBMCs. The receptors stem from a man aged 45-65 years in good health and CMV-seronegative. Each CDR3 is given with its conserved first and last residue. The order of the fields is CDR3 protein, D gene, V gene, clone size, J gene. The D gene is left open where the match is weak. Not all rows give a size; the values are once, few, many and, for expanded clones, a class.

CDR3aa: CASSSRSQETQYF
d_gene: .
v_gene: TRBV7-2
abundance: .
j_gene: TRBJ2-5

CDR3aa: CASSPRGGIQGYTF
d_gene: .
v_gene: TRBV10-2
abundance: .
j_gene: TRBJ1-2

CDR3aa: CAWSTGGNTEAFF
d_gene: TRBD1
v_gene: TRBV30
abundance: .
j_gene: TRBJ1-1

CDR3aa: CASSFGQTTEAFF
d_gene: .
v_gene: TRBV6-5
abundance: .
j_gene: TRBJ1-1

CDR3aa: CASSPLPLAGGDEQFF
d_gene: TRBD2
v_gene: TRBV11-3
abundance: .
j_gene: TRBJ2-1

CDR3aa: CAVPRASGVNEQFF
d_gene: TRBD2
v_gene: TRBV2
abundance: .
j_gene: TRBJ2-1

CDR3aa: CSVERNELNGYTF
d_gene: .
v_gene: TRBV29-1
abundance: .
j_gene: TRBJ1-2

CDR3aa: CASSFGGGPKETQYF
d_gene: TRBD2
v_gene: TRBV5-1
abundance: .
j_gene: TRBJ2-5

CDR3aa: CATSRDWITGEETQYF
d_gene: .
v_gene: TRBV15
abundance: .
j_gene: TRBJ2-5

CDR3aa: CASSRRTGREKLFF
d_gene: TRBD1
v_gene: TRBV4-3
abundance: .
j_gene: TRBJ1-4

CDR3aa: CASSSLHEQYF
d_gene: .
v_gene: TRBV7-9
abundance: .
j_gene: TRBJ2-7

CDR3aa: CASSHSQADEQYF
d_gene: .
v_gene: TRBV11-3
abundance: .
j_gene: TRBJ2-7

CDR3aa: CASSPQGGGSPLHF
d_gene: TRBD1
v_gene: TRBV6-5
abundance: .
j_gene: TRBJ1-6

CDR3aa: CASSPLQGNSEAFF
d_gene: .
v_gene: TRBV18
abundance: .
j_gene: TRBJ1-1

CDR3aa: CASLAASYNEQFF
d_gene: TRBD2
v_gene: TRBV30
abundance: .
j_gene: TRBJ2-1

CDR3aa: CASSASSRDYGYTF
d_gene: .
v_gene: TRBV4-1
abundance: .
j_gene: TRBJ1-2

CDR3aa: CASSPPSGGEQYF
d_gene: TRBD1
v_gene: TRBV18
abundance: .
j_gene: TRBJ2-7

CDR3aa: CASSTRTDADEQFF
d_gene: .
v_gene: TRBV9
abundance: once
j_gene: TRBJ2-1

CDR3aa: CSVGQAYSYEQYF
d_gene: .
v_gene: TRBV29-1
abundance: few
j_gene: TRBJ2-7

CDR3aa: CASSLVVSGGGRDTQYF
d_gene: TRBD2
v_gene: TRBV7-2
abundance: .
j_gene: TRBJ2-3

CDR3aa: CASSRVYRDSPLHF
d_gene: .
v_gene: TRBV5-8
abundance: .
j_gene: TRBJ1-6

CDR3aa: CATRLRTGGTEAFF
d_gene: .
v_gene: TRBV15
abundance: .
j_gene: TRBJ1-1

CDR3aa: CASSFDRGGSSPLHF
d_gene: TRBD1
v_gene: TRBV5-1
abundance: .
j_gene: TRBJ1-6

CDR3aa: CASSYSVGGGGGDTQYF
d_gene: .
v_gene: TRBV7-3
abundance: .
j_gene: TRBJ2-3

CDR3aa: CASSLAPGVGEQYF
d_gene: .
v_gene: TRBV7-6
abundance: .
j_gene: TRBJ2-7

CDR3aa: CASSPLGAGIGLNEQFF
d_gene: .
v_gene: TRBV18
abundance: .
j_gene: TRBJ2-1

CDR3aa: CATSRGNTATDTQYF
d_gene: .
v_gene: TRBV15
abundance: .
j_gene: TRBJ2-3

CDR3aa: CATSRRTVSYGYTF
d_gene: .
v_gene: TRBV15
abundance: .
j_gene: TRBJ1-2

CDR3aa: CASSAPPDIQETQYF
d_gene: .
v_gene: TRBV13
abundance: .
j_gene: TRBJ2-5

CDR3aa: CASSQGISGLVFGNEQFF
d_gene: TRBD2
v_gene: TRBV4-3
abundance: .
j_gene: TRBJ2-1

CDR3aa: CASSLRYRGVTDNEQFF
d_gene: TRBD1
v_gene: TRBV13
abundance: .
j_gene: TRBJ2-1

CDR3aa: CASSGRLRGTEAFF
d_gene: .
v_gene: TRBV6-1
abundance: .
j_gene: TRBJ1-1

CDR3aa: CASSFLTDRVNTEAFF
d_gene: TRBD1
v_gene: TRBV27
abundance: .
j_gene: TRBJ1-1